Listed below are T cell receptor beta chains from one sample, sequenced in a study of T cells after yellow fever vaccination. In TCRdb, the 5' RACE reads were re-called with MiXCR into one record per CDR3 protein. The sample lists tens of thousands of distinct CDR3 sequences; approximately 7.7% were seen once. The starting material was CD8+ T cells sorted from PBMCs, obtained 4 to 6 days after the first yellow fever vaccination. The source of these receptors is a man aged 18 to 30 who received the YFV17D yellow fever vaccine. Both conserved end residues are part of each CDR3. D genes are given only for firm matches. Not every row has a clone size; where given, it reads once, few, many or a size class.

v_gene: TRBV19
d_gene: NA
j_gene: TRBJ1-1
abundance: many
CDR3nt: TGTGCCAGCCAGCCGGGACGCTTGAACACTGAAGCTTTCTTT
CDR3aa: CASQPGRLNTEAFF

v_gene: TRBV19
d_gene: TRBD1
j_gene: TRBJ1-1
abundance: many
CDR3nt: TGTGCCAGTAATTCCTATGACAGGGGGCAAGAGGACACTGAAGCTTTCTTT
CDR3aa: CASNSYDRGQEDTEAFF

v_gene: TRBV27
d_gene: TRBD2
j_gene: TRBJ2-5
abundance: NA
CDR3nt: TGTGCCAGCAGTTCGGGACTAGACATTTTCCAAGAGACCCAGTACTTC
CDR3aa: CASSSGLDIFQETQYF

v_gene: TRBV12-3/TRBV12-4
d_gene: TRBD1
j_gene: TRBJ2-7
abundance: NA
CDR3nt: TGTGCCAGCAGTTGGAACAGGGGGCTCTACAAGCAGTACTTC
CDR3aa: CASSWNRGLYKQYF

v_gene: TRBV11-2
d_gene: NA
j_gene: TRBJ1-5
abundance: NA
CDR3nt: TGTGCCAGCAGCAGAGGGGGGGCCCAGCATTTT
CDR3aa: CASSRGGAQHF

v_gene: TRBV6-1
d_gene: TRBD1
j_gene: TRBJ1-1
abundance: few
CDR3nt: TGTGCCAGCAGTCCTCGGCCCCCCCCGACAGGGTTGGCTGAAGCTTTCTTT
CDR3aa: CASSPRPPPTGLAEAFF

v_gene: TRBV27
d_gene: TRBD1
j_gene: TRBJ2-7
abundance: NA
CDR3nt: TGTGCCAGCAGCATGACAGGGGGCCTATACGAGCAGTACTTC
CDR3aa: CASSMTGGLYEQYF

v_gene: TRBV4-2
d_gene: NA
j_gene: TRBJ2-5
abundance: NA
CDR3nt: TGTGCCAGCAGCCAAGATCTCGGTAGCAGTCAAGAGACCCAGTACTTC
CDR3aa: CASSQDLGSSQETQYF

v_gene: TRBV4-3
d_gene: TRBD2
j_gene: TRBJ2-1
abundance: many
CDR3nt: TGCGCCAGCAGCCAAGATGGTGGAGCGGGGGGTGCCTACAATGAGCAGTTCTTC
CDR3aa: CASSQDGGAGGAYNEQFF

v_gene: TRBV7-6
d_gene: TRBD1
j_gene: TRBJ2-5
abundance: many
CDR3nt: TGTGCCAGCAGCTTAGGGGGGACAGGGGACCAAGAGACCCAGTACTTC
CDR3aa: CASSLGGTGDQETQYF

v_gene: TRBV7-9
d_gene: TRBD1
j_gene: TRBJ2-3
abundance: many
CDR3nt: TGTGCCAGCAGCTCCGCGGACAGGGGGCGGGATACGCAGTATTTT
CDR3aa: CASSSADRGRDTQYF

v_gene: TRBV6-2/TRBV6-3
d_gene: TRBD2
j_gene: TRBJ2-2
abundance: few
CDR3nt: TGTGCCAGCAGTTATAATGTAGCGGGAAAAATCGTGGACACCGGGGAGCTGTTTTTT
CDR3aa: CASSYNVAGKIVDTGELFF

v_gene: TRBV9
d_gene: TRBD1
j_gene: TRBJ1-4
abundance: many
CDR3nt: TGTGCCAGCAGCGAAGGGACAGGGGGCGAAGAAAAACTGTTTTTT
CDR3aa: CASSEGTGGEEKLFF

v_gene: TRBV7-2
d_gene: NA
j_gene: TRBJ2-1
abundance: NA
CDR3nt: TGTGCCAGCAGCTTATATGGGGTACCCTACAATGAGCAGTTCTTC
CDR3aa: CASSLYGVPYNEQFF

v_gene: TRBV19
d_gene: NA
j_gene: TRBJ2-1
abundance: few
CDR3nt: TGTGCCAGTAGTGATTCAGGGCGCAATGAGCAGTTCTTC
CDR3aa: CASSDSGRNEQFF

v_gene: TRBV10-2
d_gene: NA
j_gene: TRBJ2-2
abundance: many
CDR3nt: TGCGCCAGCAGTGAGCGGGGGAGGACCGGGGAGCTGTTTTTT
CDR3aa: CASSERGRTGELFF

v_gene: TRBV12-3/TRBV12-4
d_gene: NA
j_gene: TRBJ2-7
abundance: many
CDR3nt: TGTGCCAGCAGTTTGGGCGGTCGCTCCTACGAGCAGTACTTC
CDR3aa: CASSLGGRSYEQYF

v_gene: TRBV12-3/TRBV12-4
d_gene: TRBD1
j_gene: TRBJ2-1
abundance: many
CDR3nt: TGTGCCAGCAGCCCGGGACAGGGGGCCGTTGAGCAGTTCTTC
CDR3aa: CASSPGQGAVEQFF

v_gene: TRBV20-1
d_gene: TRBD1
j_gene: TRBJ2-7
abundance: NA
CDR3nt: TGCAGTGCTAGTCCGGGACAGGGAACCTACGAGCAGTACTTC
CDR3aa: CSASPGQGTYEQYF

v_gene: TRBV7-3
d_gene: NA
j_gene: TRBJ1-4
abundance: many
CDR3nt: TGTGCCAGCAATCTAGGGGCAGGGAGAAGAGAAAAACTGTTTTTT
CDR3aa: CASNLGAGRREKLFF

v_gene: TRBV14
d_gene: TRBD1
j_gene: TRBJ2-1
abundance: once
CDR3nt: TGTGCCAGCAGCCTCCTGAGAGGGGGCATTGATGAGCAGTTCTTC
CDR3aa: CASSLLRGGIDEQFF

v_gene: TRBV4-1
d_gene: NA
j_gene: TRBJ2-1
abundance: few
CDR3nt: TGCGCCAGCAGCCAACCAGGGACCTACAATGAGCAGTTCTTC
CDR3aa: CASSQPGTYNEQFF

v_gene: TRBV5-6
d_gene: TRBD1
j_gene: TRBJ1-2
abundance: NA
CDR3nt: TGTGCCAGCAGCTTGGGAGACCTACAGGGGCGGTATGGCTACACCTTC
CDR3aa: CASSLGDLQGRYGYTF

v_gene: TRBV5-5
d_gene: NA
j_gene: TRBJ1-1
abundance: many
CDR3nt: TGTGCCAGCAGCTTATGGGGAGAGGAAAATGAAGCTTTCTTT
CDR3aa: CASSLWGEENEAFF

v_gene: TRBV10-2
d_gene: NA
j_gene: TRBJ2-5
abundance: NA
CDR3nt: TGCGCCAGCAATCGGGCTGGGGAGACCCAGTACTTC
CDR3aa: CASNRAGETQYF

v_gene: TRBV4-3
d_gene: NA
j_gene: TRBJ2-3
abundance: many
CDR3nt: TGCGCCAGCAGCCAGGCAACAGATACGCAGTATTTT
CDR3aa: CASSQATDTQYF

v_gene: TRBV6-2/TRBV6-3
d_gene: TRBD1
j_gene: TRBJ1-2
abundance: NA
CDR3nt: TGTGCCAGCAGTTACCGGACAGGTTTGGGCGGCTACACCTTC
CDR3aa: CASSYRTGLGGYTF

v_gene: TRBV4-1
d_gene: NA
j_gene: TRBJ1-6
abundance: NA
CDR3nt: TGCGCCAGCAGCCCGGACAGAGAAAATTCACCCCTCCACTTT
CDR3aa: CASSPDRENSPLHF

v_gene: TRBV29-1
d_gene: TRBD1
j_gene: TRBJ1-2
abundance: few
CDR3nt: TGCAGCGTTGTGACAGGGGAGAGCTATGGCTACACCTTC
CDR3aa: CSVVTGESYGYTF

v_gene: TRBV7-9
d_gene: TRBD1
j_gene: TRBJ1-1
abundance: NA
CDR3nt: TGTGCCAGCAGCCCGACCGGGACAGGGGTCCCCGAAGCTTTCTTT
CDR3aa: CASSPTGTGVPEAFF

v_gene: TRBV6-2/TRBV6-3
d_gene: NA
j_gene: TRBJ1-1
abundance: few
CDR3nt: TGTGCCAGCAGGTGGGGCGCCGACACTGAAGCTTTCTTT
CDR3aa: CASRWGADTEAFF

v_gene: TRBV3-1
d_gene: TRBD2
j_gene: TRBJ2-3
abundance: few
CDR3nt: TGTGCCAGCAGCCAAGCCCCCTACCGGACTAGCGGGGGGTTAGATACGCAGTATTTT
CDR3aa: CASSQAPYRTSGGLDTQYF

v_gene: TRBV5-1
d_gene: TRBD2
j_gene: TRBJ2-2
abundance: few
CDR3nt: TGCGCCAGCAGCGTACTAGGCCGGGGGGCGAACACCGGGGAGCTGTTTTTT
CDR3aa: CASSVLGRGANTGELFF

v_gene: TRBV18
d_gene: TRBD2
j_gene: TRBJ2-1
abundance: NA
CDR3nt: TGTGCCAGCTCACCAAGGCGGGGGGTGTCCTACAATGAGCAGTTCTTC
CDR3aa: CASSPRRGVSYNEQFF

v_gene: TRBV6-1
d_gene: NA
j_gene: TRBJ1-6
abundance: NA
CDR3nt: TGTGCCAGCAGTGGTAATAGAGGACCCAGCTCCTATAATTCACCCCTCCACTTT
CDR3aa: CASSGNRGPSSYNSPLHF

v_gene: TRBV6-5
d_gene: NA
j_gene: TRBJ2-3
abundance: NA
CDR3nt: TGTGCCAGCAGGACCCGGGACTCCTACACAGATACGCAGTATTTT
CDR3aa: CASRTRDSYTDTQYF

v_gene: TRBV4-2
d_gene: NA
j_gene: TRBJ2-5
abundance: NA
CDR3nt: TGTGCCAGCAGCCGGGGTGGCGACACCCAAGAGACCCAGTACTTC
CDR3aa: CASSRGGDTQETQYF

v_gene: TRBV5-4
d_gene: TRBD2
j_gene: TRBJ2-3
abundance: few
CDR3nt: TGTGCCAGCGCGGGGGGGAGGACAGATACGCAGTATTTT
CDR3aa: CASAGGRTDTQYF

v_gene: TRBV19
d_gene: NA
j_gene: TRBJ2-3
abundance: few
CDR3nt: TGTGCCAGTAGTATTTTTGGTGATACGCAGTATTTT
CDR3aa: CASSIFGDTQYF

v_gene: TRBV12-3/TRBV12-4
d_gene: TRBD1
j_gene: TRBJ1-1
abundance: few
CDR3nt: TGTGCCAGCAGTACGGACAGGTTGTATCGGGAAGCTTTCTTT
CDR3aa: CASSTDRLYREAFF

v_gene: TRBV7-9
d_gene: NA
j_gene: TRBJ2-1
abundance: few
CDR3nt: TGTGCCAGCAGCTTAGGACAGACCTACAATGAGCAGTTCTTC
CDR3aa: CASSLGQTYNEQFF

v_gene: TRBV14
d_gene: NA
j_gene: TRBJ2-1
abundance: many
CDR3nt: TGTGCCAGCAGCCCCACTGGGACTTCCCACAATGAGCAGTTCTTC
CDR3aa: CASSPTGTSHNEQFF

v_gene: TRBV4-1
d_gene: TRBD1
j_gene: TRBJ2-7
abundance: many
CDR3nt: TGCGCCAGCAGCCAAGCCTGGGACAGAACCTACGAGCAGTACTTC
CDR3aa: CASSQAWDRTYEQYF

v_gene: TRBV29-1
d_gene: TRBD1
j_gene: TRBJ1-1
abundance: many
CDR3nt: TGCAGCGCAAGGGGGCCGAACACTGAAGCTTTCTTT
CDR3aa: CSARGPNTEAFF

v_gene: TRBV15
d_gene: NA
j_gene: TRBJ2-3
abundance: NA
CDR3nt: TGTGCCACCAGCAGAGAGGGGACGAGAACAGATACGCAGTATTTT
CDR3aa: CATSREGTRTDTQYF

v_gene: TRBV4-3
d_gene: NA
j_gene: TRBJ2-3
abundance: many
CDR3nt: TGCGCCAGCAGCCAAGGCCGCGGGGGCACAGATACGCAGTATTTT
CDR3aa: CASSQGRGGTDTQYF

v_gene: TRBV25-1
d_gene: NA
j_gene: TRBJ1-1
abundance: few
CDR3nt: TGTGCCAGCAGTGCCTCCGTTTTCGACACTGAAGCTTTCTTT
CDR3aa: CASSASVFDTEAFF

v_gene: TRBV28
d_gene: NA
j_gene: TRBJ1-2
abundance: NA
CDR3nt: TGTGCCAGCAGTCCCCTTTTGGGTAGCAGCTATGGCTACACCTTC
CDR3aa: CASSPLLGSSYGYTF

v_gene: TRBV4-2
d_gene: NA
j_gene: TRBJ1-1
abundance: NA
CDR3nt: TGTGCCAGCAGCCCTGGGCTCCTCTGTGGCACTGAAGCTTTCTTT
CDR3aa: CASSPGLLCGTEAFF

v_gene: TRBV7-9
d_gene: NA
j_gene: TRBJ1-2
abundance: many
CDR3nt: TGTGCCAGCAGCTTAATGGCGGTGGCGTATGGCTACACCTTC
CDR3aa: CASSLMAVAYGYTF

v_gene: TRBV29-1
d_gene: NA
j_gene: TRBJ1-1
abundance: few
CDR3nt: TGCAGCGTTGTGGGGGGAGGGACTGAAGCTTTCTTT
CDR3aa: CSVVGGGTEAFF

v_gene: TRBV11-1
d_gene: NA
j_gene: TRBJ2-2
abundance: NA
CDR3nt: TGTGCCAGCAGCCTCCCCGGTACAGGGAGTAGTGCGTCGGCCGGGGAGCTGTTTTTT
CDR3aa: CASSLPGTGSSASAGELFF

v_gene: TRBV15
d_gene: TRBD1
j_gene: TRBJ2-3
abundance: NA
CDR3nt: TGTGCCACCAGCAGAGGAGGGGGCTGGGAAAATACGCAGTATTTT
CDR3aa: CATSRGGGWENTQYF